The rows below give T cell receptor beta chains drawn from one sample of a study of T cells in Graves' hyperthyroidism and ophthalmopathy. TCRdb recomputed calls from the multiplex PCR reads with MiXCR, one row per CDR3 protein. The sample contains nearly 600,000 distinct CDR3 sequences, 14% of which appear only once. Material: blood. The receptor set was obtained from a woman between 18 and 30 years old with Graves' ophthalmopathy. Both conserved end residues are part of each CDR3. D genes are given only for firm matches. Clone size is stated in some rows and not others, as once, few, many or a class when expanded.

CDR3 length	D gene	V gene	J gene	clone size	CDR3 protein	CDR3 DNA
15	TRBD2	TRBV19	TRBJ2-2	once	CASSPTAGGTGELFF	TGTGCCAGTAGTCCCACAGCCGGGGGGACCGGGGAGCTGTTTTTT
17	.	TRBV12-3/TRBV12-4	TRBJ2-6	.	CASSRGRGGYGANVLTF	TGTGCCAGCAGTCGGGGGCGGGGAGGGTACGGGGCCAACGTCCTGACTTTC
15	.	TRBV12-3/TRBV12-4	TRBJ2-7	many	CASSLFADSSYEQYF	TGTGCCAGCAGTTTGTTCGCGGACAGCTCCTACGAGCAGTACTTC
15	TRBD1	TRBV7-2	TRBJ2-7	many	CASSLYSGTEYEQYF	TGTGCCAGCAGCTTATACTCCGGGACAGAATACGAGCAGTACTTC
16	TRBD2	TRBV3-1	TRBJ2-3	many	CASRRTLAEGADTQYF	TGTGCCAGCAGGCGGACACTAGCGGAGGGGGCAGATACGCAGTATTTT
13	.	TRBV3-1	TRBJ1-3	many	CASSRAPRNTIYF	TGTGCCAGCAGCCGAGCCCCCCGAAACACCATATATTTT
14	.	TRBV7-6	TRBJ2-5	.	CASSLGSGPETQYF	TGTGCCAGCAGCTTAGGCTCGGGACCAGAGACCCAGTACTTC
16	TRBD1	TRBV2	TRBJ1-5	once	CASSEAGQGSDQPQHF	TGTGCCAGCAGTGAAGCGGGACAGGGGTCAGATCAGCCCCAGCATTTT
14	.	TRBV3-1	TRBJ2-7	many	CASSPFGHSNEQYF	TGTGCCAGCAGCCCATTCGGGCACAGCAACGAGCAGTACTTC
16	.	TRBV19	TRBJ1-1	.	CASSYIAGGWNTEAFF	TGTGCCAGTAGTTATATCGCCGGGGGTTGGAACACTGAAGCTTTCTTT
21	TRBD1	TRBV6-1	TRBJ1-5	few	CASSGGRIGGALWQGDQPQHF	TGTGCCAGCAGTGGGGGGAGAATAGGGGGCGCATTGTGGCAAGGCGATCAGCCCCAGCATTTT
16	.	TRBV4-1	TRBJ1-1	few	CASSQGWIGLNTEAFF	TGCGCCAGCAGCCAAGGATGGATTGGATTGAACACTGAAGCTTTCTTT
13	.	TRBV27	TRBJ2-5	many	CASSLLGTETQYF	TGTGCCAGCAGTTTATTGGGGACGGAGACCCAGTACTTC
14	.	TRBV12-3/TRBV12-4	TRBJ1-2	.	CASSLGTAWGGYTF	TGTGCCAGCAGTTTAGGGACAGCCTGGGGCGGCTACACCTTC
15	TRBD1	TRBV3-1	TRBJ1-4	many	CASSPIQGSNEKLFF	TGTGCCAGCAGCCCGATACAGGGGAGTAATGAAAAACTGTTTTTT
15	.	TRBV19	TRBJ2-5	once	CASSIGRGLQETQYF	TGTGCCAGTAGTATAGGGCGGGGCCTACAAGAGACCCAGTACTTC
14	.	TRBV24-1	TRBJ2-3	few	CATSDFQDTDTQYF	TGTGCCACCAGTGATTTCCAGGACACAGATACGCAGTATTTT
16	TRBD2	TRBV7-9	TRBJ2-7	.	CAGSRAGGPGSYEQYF	TGTGCCGGCAGCCGGGCGGGGGGCCCCGGCTCCTACGAGCAGTACTTC
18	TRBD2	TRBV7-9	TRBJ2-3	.	CASSPYGLAGTSTDTQYF	TGTGCCAGCAGCCCATACGGACTAGCGGGGACCAGCACAGATACGCAGTATTTT
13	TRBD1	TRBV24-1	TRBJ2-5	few	CATARGYQETQYF	TGTGCCACCGCCAGGGGGTACCAAGAGACCCAGTACTTC
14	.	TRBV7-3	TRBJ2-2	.	CASSLSTLSGELFF	TGTGCCAGCAGCCTATCGACTCTCTCCGGGGAGCTGTTTTTT
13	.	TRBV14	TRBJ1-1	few	CASSQTPQGDAFF	TGTGCCAGCAGCCAAACCCCACAGGGAGACGCTTTCTTT
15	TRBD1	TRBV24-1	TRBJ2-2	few	CATSETGTGSRELFF	TGTGCCACCAGTGAGACCGGGACAGGTAGCCGGGAGCTGTTTTTT
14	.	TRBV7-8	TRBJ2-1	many	CASSLGEIYNEQFF	TGTGCCAGCAGCTTAGGAGAAATCTACAATGAGCAGTTCTTC
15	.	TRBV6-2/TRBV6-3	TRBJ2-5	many	CASSYFRGTQETQYF	TGTGCCAGCAGTTACTTCCGCGGGACCCAAGAGACCCAGTACTTC
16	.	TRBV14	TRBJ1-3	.	CASSQVVRSDGNTIYF	TGTGCCAGCAGCCAAGTAGTCCGGTCCGACGGAAACACCATATATTTT
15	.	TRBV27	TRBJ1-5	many	CASSFWADSNQPQHF	TGTGCCAGCAGTTTCTGGGCAGATAGCAATCAGCCCCAGCATTTT
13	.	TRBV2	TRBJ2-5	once	CASSATTAGTQYF	TGTGCCAGCAGCGCCACGACTGCGGGGACCCAGTACTTC
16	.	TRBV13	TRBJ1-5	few	CASSLSHGGFNQPQHF	TGTGCCAGCAGCTTATCGCACGGCGGATTCAATCAGCCCCAGCATTTT
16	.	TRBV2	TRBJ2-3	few	CASSEGGLVLTDTQYF	TGTGCCAGCAGTGAAGGTGGACTCGTTCTCACAGATACGCAGTATTTT
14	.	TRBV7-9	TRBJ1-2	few	CASSHQGGFYGYTF	TGTGCCAGCAGCCACCAAGGCGGCTTCTATGGCTACACCTTC
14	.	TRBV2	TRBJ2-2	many	CASSELSVAGELFF	TGTGCCAGCAGTGAATTATCAGTCGCCGGGGAGCTGTTTTTT
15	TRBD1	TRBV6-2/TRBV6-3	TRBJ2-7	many	CASRRTGQGAYEQYF	TGTGCCAGCAGGCGGACGGGACAGGGGGCCTACGAGCAGTACTTC